This TCR beta chain was sequenced in a study of cytotoxic CD8 clonotypes in ibrutinib-treated CLL. Study at large: Partial responders around 24, complete 2; roughly twelve progressed and about 15 stayed in remission by median around 71 months. Study-wide results and limits: Pretreatment clonality was elevated relative to age-matched healthy donors and paralleled circulating CD8+ T-cell counts. Clonality grew at ibrutinib response; at progression, it decreased back toward baseline.

The V and J ends lost 4 bases and 2 bases respectively, with 17 bases between them. This CDR3 has 16 residues. CDR1 is SGHRS, CDR2 YFSETQ, per germline. On this clone itself: Antigen: not known.

TCRdb's table, derived via immunoSEQ multiplex PCR, lists solely in-frame clones and lacks some. The data contain about 130,000 clones, approximately 85% of them seen just once; the ten biggest clones take up roughly 1.9%. The chain employs TRBV5-1 and TRBJ2-3; possibly TRBD2 for D (7 bases). This specimen was PBMCs, taken after 24 months of ibrutinib treatment. The TCR sequence derives from a human donor with chronic lymphocytic leukemia. The CDR3: CASSPRGAGTTDTQYF. Written as DNA, the CDR3 is TGCGCCAGCAGCCCCCGGGGGGCAGGGACCACAGATACGCAGTATTTT.